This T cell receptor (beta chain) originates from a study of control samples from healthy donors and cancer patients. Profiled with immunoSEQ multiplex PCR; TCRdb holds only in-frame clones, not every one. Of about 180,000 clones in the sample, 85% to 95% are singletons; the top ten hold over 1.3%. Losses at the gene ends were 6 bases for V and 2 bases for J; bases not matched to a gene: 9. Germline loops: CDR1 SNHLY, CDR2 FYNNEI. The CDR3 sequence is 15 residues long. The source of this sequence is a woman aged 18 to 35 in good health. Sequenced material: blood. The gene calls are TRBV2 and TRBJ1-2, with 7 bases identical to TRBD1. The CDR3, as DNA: TGTGCCAGCAGCGCAACCGGGACAGTAAACTATGGCTACACCTTC. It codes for CASSATGTVNYGYTF.